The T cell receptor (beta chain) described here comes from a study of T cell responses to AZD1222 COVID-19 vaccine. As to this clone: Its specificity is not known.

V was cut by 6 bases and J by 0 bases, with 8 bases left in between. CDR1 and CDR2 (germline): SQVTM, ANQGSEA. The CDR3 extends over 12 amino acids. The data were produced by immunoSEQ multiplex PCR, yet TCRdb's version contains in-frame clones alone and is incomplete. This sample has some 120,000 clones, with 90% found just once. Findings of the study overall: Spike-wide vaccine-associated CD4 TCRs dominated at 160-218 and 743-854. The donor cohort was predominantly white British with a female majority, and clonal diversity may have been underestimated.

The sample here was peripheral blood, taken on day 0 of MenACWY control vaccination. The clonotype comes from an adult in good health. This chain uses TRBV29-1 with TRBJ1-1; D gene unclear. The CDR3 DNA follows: TGCAGCGTCGGACGGATGAACACTGAAGCTTTCTTT. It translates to CSVGRMNTEAFF.